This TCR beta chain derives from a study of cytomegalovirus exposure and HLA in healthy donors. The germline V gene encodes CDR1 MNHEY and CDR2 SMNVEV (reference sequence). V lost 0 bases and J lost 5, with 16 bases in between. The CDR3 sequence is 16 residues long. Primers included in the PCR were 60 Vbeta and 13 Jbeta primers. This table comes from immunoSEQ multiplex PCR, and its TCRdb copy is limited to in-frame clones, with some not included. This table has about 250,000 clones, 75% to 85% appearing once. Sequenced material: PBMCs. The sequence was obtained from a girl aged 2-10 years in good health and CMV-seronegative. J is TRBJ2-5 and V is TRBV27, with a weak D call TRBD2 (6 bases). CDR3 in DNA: TGTGCCAGCAGTTTATCGGCGGGACTTCGTTGGGAGACCCAGTACTTC. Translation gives CASSLSAGLRWETQYF.